The rows below give T cell receptor beta chains drawn from one sample of a study of human T cells and chemical hapten exposure. Using its own MiXCR run on the RACE reads, TCRdb lists one record per CDR3 protein. The repertoire includes 200,000 to 300,000 distinct CDR3 sequences, about 8.6% of them detected once, and under 2.5% sits in the top ten. The sequenced sample was whole blood, obtained in connection with sensitization to the hapten diphenylcyclopropenone (DPC). These receptors all stem from a woman between 40 and 50 years old with alopecia areata. Some clones in this sample may be carry-over from other donors' samples. Both conserved end residues are part of each CDR3. The D gene is left open where the match is weak. A clone size is listed for some rows: how often the clone was seen (once, few, many), or a class if it is expanded.

clone_size j_call d_call v_call cdr3_nt cdr3_aa
few TRBJ2-7 TRBD1 TRBV2 TGTGCCAGCGATGGGACAGGGTACCACGAGCAGTACTTC CASDGTGYHEQYF
many TRBJ2-7 TRBD1 TRBV20-1 TGCAGTGCGGGGACAGGGATTGCCTACGAGCAGTACTTC CSAGTGIAYEQYF
- TRBJ2-1 TRBD2 TRBV10-3 TGTGCCATCAGTGTGGCTAGCGGGGTAAATGAGCAGTTCTTC CAISVASGVNEQFF
many TRBJ2-1 TRBD2 TRBV7-9 TGTGCCAGCAGCCAGGGACTAGCGGCCTACAATGAGCAGTTCTTC CASSQGLAAYNEQFF
few TRBJ2-3 - TRBV6-5 TGTGCCAGCACTCCCCCGGGTACAGATACGCAGTATTTT CASTPPGTDTQYF
few TRBJ2-1 TRBD2 TRBV20-1 TGCAGTGCTACCGTCCTAGCGGGAGCTGGGCATGAGCAGTTCTTC CSATVLAGAGHEQFF
- TRBJ1-1 - TRBV12-3/TRBV12-4 TGTGCCAGCAGTCCTCGGTGGGCTGAAGCTTTCTTT CASSPRWAEAFF
- TRBJ2-3 TRBD1 TRBV28 TGTGCCAGTGTTAACCGACAGGGGGCAACAGATACGCAGTATTTT CASVNRQGATDTQYF
few TRBJ2-7 - TRBV3-1 TGTGCCAGCAGCCCCGGACTTACGGGGGAGCAGTACTTC CASSPGLTGEQYF
- TRBJ2-1 - TRBV27 TGTGCCAGCAGTTTACCCGGACAGTTAAAGTACAATGAGCAGTTCTTC CASSLPGQLKYNEQFF
few TRBJ2-1 TRBD2 TRBV6-4 TGTGCCAGCAGTGACTCCGGGACTAGCGATTACAATGAGCAGTTCTTC CASSDSGTSDYNEQFF
- TRBJ2-1 - TRBV27 TGTGCCAGCTACTCCTACAATGAGCAGTTCTTC CASYSYNEQFF
- TRBJ2-1 TRBD1 TRBV9 TGTGCCAGCAGCCTTCGGACAGGGGTCAATGAGCAGTTCTTC CASSLRTGVNEQFF